This T cell receptor (beta chain) was obtained from a study of glioma-infiltrating T cells. Findings and caveats of the study: Non-neoplastic patients had below-expected tissue-blood divergence, while all gliomas exceeded expectation. A blood CDR3 motif signature was depleted in highly divergent patients.

V lost 0 bases and J lost 4, with 17 bases in between. Germline CDR1 reads DFQATT; CDR2 reads SNEGSKA (reference sequence). CDR3 size: 16 residues. Comment on this clonotype: Its antigen remains unidentified.

The iRepertoire nested amplicon-rescue multiplex PCR amplified TCR alpha and beta CDR3s from RNA. TCRdb recomputed calls from the multiplex PCR reads with MiXCR, one row per CDR3 protein. The repertoire holds a few hundred thousand distinct CDR3 sequences, with 41% as singletons. The source material was glioma tissue, nonneoplastic brain tissue, or PBMCs (not recorded which). The chain joins TRBV20-1 to TRBJ2-3; D is perhaps TRBD2 (6 bases). The TCR sequence derives from a human donor with low-grade glioma or glioblastoma, undergoing nonglioma brain surgery, or in good health (not recorded which). CDR3 nucleotides: TGCAGTGCTAGAGATCCCCACAGCCCTAGCGCAGATACGCAGTATTTT. Translating it yields CSARDPHSPSADTQYF.